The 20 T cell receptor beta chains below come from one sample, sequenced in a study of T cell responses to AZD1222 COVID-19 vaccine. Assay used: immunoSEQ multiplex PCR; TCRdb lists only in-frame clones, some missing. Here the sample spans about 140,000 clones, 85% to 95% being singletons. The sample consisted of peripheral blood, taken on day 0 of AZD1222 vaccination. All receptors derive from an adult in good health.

In DNA, the CDR3 is TGTGCCAGTAGTACCCCGACTAGTATTATCATCAATGAGCAGTTCTTC. The encoded protein is CASSTPTSIIINEQFF. The gene calls are TRBV19 and TRBJ2-1; possibly TRBD2 for D (6 bases). V gave up 4 bases and J gave up 6 bases, with 19 bases separating them. The CDR3 spans 16 residues. The germline V gene has CDR1 LNHDA and CDR2 SQIVND (reference sequence).

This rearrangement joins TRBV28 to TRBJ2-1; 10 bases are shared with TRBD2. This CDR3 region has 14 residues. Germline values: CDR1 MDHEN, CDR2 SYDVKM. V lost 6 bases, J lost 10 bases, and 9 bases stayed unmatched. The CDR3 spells CASRKTSGFSEQFF. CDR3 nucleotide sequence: TGTGCCAGCAGAAAGACTAGCGGGTTTAGCGAGCAGTTCTTC.

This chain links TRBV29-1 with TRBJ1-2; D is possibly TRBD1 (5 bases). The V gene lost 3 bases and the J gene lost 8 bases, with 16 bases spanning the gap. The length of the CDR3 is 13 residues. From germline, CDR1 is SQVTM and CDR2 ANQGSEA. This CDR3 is CSVDMGGGNGYTF. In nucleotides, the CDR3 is TGCAGCGTTGACATGGGTGGGGGGAACGGCTACACCTTC.

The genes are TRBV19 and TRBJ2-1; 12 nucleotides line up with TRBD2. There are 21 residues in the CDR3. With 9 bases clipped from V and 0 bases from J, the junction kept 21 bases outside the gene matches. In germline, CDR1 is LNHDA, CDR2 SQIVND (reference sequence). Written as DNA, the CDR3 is TGTGCCAGCCACAACCCGGGGCCCCTAGCGGGAGGGGGGTACTCCTACAATGAGCAGTTCTTC. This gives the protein CASHNPGPLAGGGYSYNEQFF.

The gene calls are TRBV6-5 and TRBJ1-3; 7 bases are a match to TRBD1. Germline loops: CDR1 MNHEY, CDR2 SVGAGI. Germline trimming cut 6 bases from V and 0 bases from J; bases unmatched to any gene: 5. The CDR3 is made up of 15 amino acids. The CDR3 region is CASRRQGYSGNTIYF. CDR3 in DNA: TGTGCCAGCAGGCGACAGGGCTACTCTGGAAACACCATATATTTT.

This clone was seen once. CDR3 sequence (DNA): TGTGCCTGGAGTTGGTCCAAACGGAACACCGGGGAGCTGTTTTTT. This encodes CAWSWSKRNTGELFF. The V and J genes are TRBV30 and TRBJ2-2; D not certain. The length of the CDR3 is 15 residues. The V gene lost 2 bases and the J gene lost 1 base, with 11 bases spanning the gap. Looked up from germline, CDR1 is GTSNPN and CDR2 is SVGIG (reference sequence).

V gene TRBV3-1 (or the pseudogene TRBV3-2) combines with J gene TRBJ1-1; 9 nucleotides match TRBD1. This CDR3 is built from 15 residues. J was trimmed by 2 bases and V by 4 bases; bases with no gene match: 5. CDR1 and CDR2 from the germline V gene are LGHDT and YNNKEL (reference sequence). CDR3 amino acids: CASSPWDRVNTEAFF. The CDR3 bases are TGTGCCAGCAGCCCTTGGGACAGGGTAAACACTGAAGCTTTCTTT.

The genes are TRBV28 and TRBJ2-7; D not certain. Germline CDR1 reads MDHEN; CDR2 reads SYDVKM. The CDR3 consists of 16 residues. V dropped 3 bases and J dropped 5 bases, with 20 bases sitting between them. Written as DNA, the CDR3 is TGTGCCAGCAGTTTCAGCCCCAGAACCTTTCGGGACGAGCAGTACTTC. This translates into CASSFSPRTFRDEQYF.

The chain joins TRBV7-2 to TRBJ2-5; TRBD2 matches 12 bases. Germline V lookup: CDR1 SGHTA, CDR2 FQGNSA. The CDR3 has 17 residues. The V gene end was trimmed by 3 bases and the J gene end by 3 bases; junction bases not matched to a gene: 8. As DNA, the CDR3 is TGTGCCAGCAGCTTTTCGAGGCGGACTAGCGGGAAAGAGACCCAGTACTTC. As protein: CASSFSRRTSGKETQYF.

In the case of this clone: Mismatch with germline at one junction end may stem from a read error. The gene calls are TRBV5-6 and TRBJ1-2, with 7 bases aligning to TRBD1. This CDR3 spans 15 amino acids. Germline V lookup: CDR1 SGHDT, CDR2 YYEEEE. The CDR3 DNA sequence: TGTGCCAGCACCTCCAAAGCGGCAGGGGGAGCAATCGGTTACTTC. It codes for CASTSKAAGGAIGYF.

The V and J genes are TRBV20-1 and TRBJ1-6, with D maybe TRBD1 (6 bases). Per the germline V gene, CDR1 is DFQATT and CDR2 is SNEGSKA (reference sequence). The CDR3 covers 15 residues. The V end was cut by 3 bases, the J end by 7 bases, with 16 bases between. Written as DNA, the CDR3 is TGCAGTGCTAGTGGGACAACAACGACGAATTCACCCCTCCACTTT. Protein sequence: CSASGTTTTNSPLHF.

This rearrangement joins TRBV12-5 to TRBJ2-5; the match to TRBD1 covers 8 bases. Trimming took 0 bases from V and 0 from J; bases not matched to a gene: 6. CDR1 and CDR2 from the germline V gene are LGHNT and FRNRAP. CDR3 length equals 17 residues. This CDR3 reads CASGLVLGQGDQETQYF. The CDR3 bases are TGTGCTAGTGGTTTGGTACTAGGACAGGGCGACCAAGAGACCCAGTACTTC.

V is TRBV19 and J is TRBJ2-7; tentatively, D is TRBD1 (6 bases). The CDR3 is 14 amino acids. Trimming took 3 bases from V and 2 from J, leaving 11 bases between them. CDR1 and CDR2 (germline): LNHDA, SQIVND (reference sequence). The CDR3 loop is CASSMSDRTYEQYF. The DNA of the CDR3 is TGTGCCAGTAGTATGTCCGACAGGACCTACGAGCAGTACTTC.

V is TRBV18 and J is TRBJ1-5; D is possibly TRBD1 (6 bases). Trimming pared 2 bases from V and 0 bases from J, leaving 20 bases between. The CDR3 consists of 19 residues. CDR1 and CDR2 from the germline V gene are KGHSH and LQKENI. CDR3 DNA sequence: TGTGCCAGCTCACCATTCGAAACAGGGATCCCCTTTAGCAATCAGCCCCAGCATTTT. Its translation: CASSPFETGIPFSNQPQHF.

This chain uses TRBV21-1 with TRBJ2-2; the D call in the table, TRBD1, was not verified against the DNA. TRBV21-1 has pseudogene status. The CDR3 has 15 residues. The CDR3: CASSKDGRFTGELFF. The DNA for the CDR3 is TGTGCCAGCAGCAAAGATGGCCGATTCACCGGGGAGCTGTTTTTT.

CDR3 region: CASQPAEGSGAFF. The CDR3 region has the DNA TGTGCCTCCCAGCCGGCTGAAGGTTCTGGGGCTTTCTTT. The V and J genes are TRBV10-3 and TRBJ1-1; unclear D gene. The CDR3 runs to 13 residues. Germline V CDR1 and CDR2: ENHRY, SYGVKD. The V gene lost 11 bases and the J gene lost 11 bases, with 24 bases spanning the gap.

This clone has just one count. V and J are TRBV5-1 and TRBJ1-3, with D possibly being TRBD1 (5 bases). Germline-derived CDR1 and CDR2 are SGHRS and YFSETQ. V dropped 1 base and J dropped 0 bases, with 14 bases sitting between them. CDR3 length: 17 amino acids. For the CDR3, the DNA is TGCGCCAGCAGCTTGTTGACGGGGCTAAGCTCTGGAAACACCATATATTTT. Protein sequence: CASSLLTGLSSGNTIYF.

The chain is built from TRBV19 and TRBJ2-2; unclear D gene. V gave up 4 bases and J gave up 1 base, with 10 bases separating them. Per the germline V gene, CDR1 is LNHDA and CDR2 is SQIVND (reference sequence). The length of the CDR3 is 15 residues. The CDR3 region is CASSSGSGNTGELFF. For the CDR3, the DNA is TGTGCCAGTAGTAGTGGCAGTGGGAACACCGGGGAGCTGTTTTTT.

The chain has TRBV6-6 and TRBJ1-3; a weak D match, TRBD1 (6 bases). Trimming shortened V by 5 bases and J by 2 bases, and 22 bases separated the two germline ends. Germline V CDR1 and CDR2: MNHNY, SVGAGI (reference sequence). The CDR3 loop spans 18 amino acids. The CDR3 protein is CASSLRPELQGPGNTIYF. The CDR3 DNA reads TGTGCCAGCAGTCTCCGTCCCGAGCTGCAGGGGCCTGGAAACACCATATATTTT.

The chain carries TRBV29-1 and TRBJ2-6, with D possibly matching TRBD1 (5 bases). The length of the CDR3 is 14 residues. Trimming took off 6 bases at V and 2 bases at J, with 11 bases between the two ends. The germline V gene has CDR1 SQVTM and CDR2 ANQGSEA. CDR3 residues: CSVPRVAGANVLTF. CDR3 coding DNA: TGCAGCGTCCCCAGGGTGGCTGGGGCCAACGTCCTGACTTTC.